This TCR beta chain was observed in a study of T cells in Graves' hyperthyroidism and ophthalmopathy. In the study overall: Peripheral blood was obtained at initial diagnosis, preceding any treatment.

Exclusion of a patient resulted from uncontrolled infection, other autoimmune disease, pregnancy or lactation. Amplification targeted TCR beta CDR3 regions from RNA transcripts. During a first-round RT-PCR of the TCR CDR3, the HTBI primer set was used. TCRdb reprocessed the multiplex PCR reads via MiXCR and lists one record per CDR3 protein. The sample consists of about 200,000 distinct CDR3 sequences, about 17% of them appearing once. The CDR3 spans 12 residues. Germline-derived CDR1 and CDR2 are GTSNPN and SVGIG (reference sequence). At least ten counts were recorded for this clonotype. The J gene is TRBJ2-2, the V gene TRBV30, with D perhaps TRBD2 (6 bases). The clonotype comes from a woman in her 50s with Graves' hyperthyroidism. Sequencing used blood. The CDR3 DNA sequence: TGTGCGTCGGGAGCCCAGCTCGGGGAGCTGTTTTTT. As protein: CASGAQLGELFF.